The clone carrying this TCR beta chain was detected ten times or more. Every patient had bone marrow sampled while the disease was active. The data are from a study of read filtering for tumor transcriptome and immune sequencing. Molecular barcoded adaptors covering alpha/delta and beta/gamma chains were used on 400 ng RNA. TCRdb reprocessed the reads via MiXCR and lists one record per CDR3 protein. The sample holds 100,000 to 150,000 distinct CDR3 sequences, 10% to 15% seen once. The clonotype comes from a donor at least 40 years old with multiple myeloma. What was sequenced was a population of CD138-negative cells sorted from bone marrow.

CDR3: CSAQGVSTGELFF. DNA for the CDR3: TGCAGCGCCCAGGGAGTGAGCACCGGGGAGCTGTTTTTT. The J gene is TRBJ2-2, the V gene TRBV29-1; perhaps D is TRBD1 or TRBD2 (5 bases each). The V gene lost 7 bases and the J gene lost 4 bases, with 13 bases spanning the gap. The CDR3 has 13 residues. The germline V gene encodes CDR1 SQVTM and CDR2 ANQGSEA.